Shown below are 19 T cell receptor beta chains from a single sample sequenced in a study of T-cell memory formation after mild COVID-19. In TCRdb, the 5' RACE reads were re-called with MiXCR into one record per CDR3 protein. Of about 200,000 distinct CDR3 sequences detected, 16% appear once; the ten largest clones hold around 2%. The sample was PBMCs or a T cell subset sorted from them (not recorded which). The receptors were sampled from an adult woman who had mild COVID-19 (a few samples of this study predate the infection). Cell type and time point are not known.

In this sample, this clonotype turned up a few times. The chain employs TRBV20-1 and TRBJ2-7; tentatively, D is TRBD1 or TRBD2 (5 bases each). CDR1 is DFQATT, CDR2 SNEGSKA, per germline (reference sequence). The V end lost 0 bases, the J end lost 0 bases, and 15 bases lay between the germline ends. This CDR3 region has 16 residues. CDR3 nucleotides: TGCAGTGCTAGAGATCATAACGGGGCCAGCTCCTACGAGCAGTACTTC. This codes for CSARDHNGASSYEQYF.

This clonotype has a handful of counts. V usage is TRBV3-1 and J usage is TRBJ2-5; 11 nucleotides match TRBD2. From germline, CDR1 is LGHDT and CDR2 YNNKEL (reference sequence). CDR3 length: 17 amino acids. V shed 4 bases, J shed 1 base, and the junction held 8 bases outside the gene matches. DNA of the CDR3: TGTGCCAGCAGCCCACTTCTAGCGGGGGGCCCCCAAGAGACCCAGTACTTC. This gives the protein CASSPLLAGGPQETQYF.

This clonotype was picked up many times. Written as DNA, the CDR3 is TGTGCCAGCAGCGTAGGGTCAGCGGGAGAAGAGCAGTTCTTC. Its protein is CASSVGSAGEEQFF. The rearrangement links TRBV9 to TRBJ2-1, with 8 bases aligning to TRBD2. The CDR3 has 14 residues. The trim removed 0 bases at V and 10 bases at J, leaving 6 bases unmatched. The germline CDR1 and CDR2 sequences are SGDLS and YYNGEE.

The chain has TRBV12-3 or TRBV12-4 and TRBJ2-7, with D possibly matching TRBD2 (6 bases). The CDR3 has 14 residues. V was pared by 2 bases and J by 2 bases, with 10 bases between. CDR3 sequence (DNA): TGTGCCAGCAGTTTAAGGGCGGGAACCTACGAGCAGTACTTC. Its protein product is CASSLRAGTYEQYF.

The chain has TRBV2 and TRBJ2-5; 9 bases are shared with TRBD2. The CDR3 runs to 15 residues. Germline values: CDR1 SNHLY, CDR2 FYNNEI. Germline trimming cut 4 bases from V and 3 bases from J; bases unmatched to any gene: 6. This CDR3 is CASSGSGGSEETQYF. DNA of the CDR3: TGTGCCAGCAGTGGGAGCGGGGGGTCAGAAGAGACCCAGTACTTC.

The chain has TRBV24-1 and TRBJ2-3; a possible D gene is TRBD1 (5 bases). The CDR3 is made up of 15 amino acids. The V gene's germline CDR1 is KGHDR and CDR2 SFDVKD. V was clipped by 1 base and J by 4 bases, with 11 bases between them. CDR3 in amino acids: CATSDFPGISDTQYF. In DNA form, the CDR3 reads TGTGCCACCAGTGATTTCCCAGGGATCTCAGATACGCAGTATTTT.

The CDR3 spells CASSPAYEQFF. The CDR3 DNA reads as TGTGCCAGCAGCCCCGCCTATGAGCAGTTCTTC. The J gene is TRBJ2-1, the V gene TRBV7-2; D is unclear. V shed 5 bases and J shed 8 bases, with 7 bases lying between them. The CDR3 has 11 amino acids. Per the germline V gene, CDR1 is SGHTA and CDR2 is FQGNSA.

The chain joins TRBV2 to TRBJ2-3; D is perhaps TRBD2 (6 bases). The V end was cut by 6 bases, the J end by 2 bases, with 9 bases between. This CDR3 is built from 13 residues. The germline CDR1 and CDR2 sequences are SNHLY and FYNNEI. CDR3 loop: CASRREPTDTQYF. The CDR3 bases are TGTGCCAGCAGGCGGGAACCCACAGATACGCAGTATTTT.

This clonotype appeared a few times. The gene calls are TRBV12-3 or TRBV12-4 and TRBJ2-1; 8 positions agree with TRBD1. This CDR3 has 15 amino acids. After removal of 5 bases from V and 4 bases from J, the junction contained 7 bases not matched to a gene. The CDR3 spells CASSRPGGAYNEQFF. The CDR3 bases are TGTGCCAGCAGTCGCCCAGGGGGCGCGTACAATGAGCAGTTCTTC.

This clonotype was found a few times. This chain joins TRBV15 and TRBJ2-3, with D unclear. The CDR3 has 15 residues. V dropped 3 bases and J dropped 2 bases, with 12 bases sitting between them. Germline values: CDR1 LNHNV, CDR2 YYDKDF (reference sequence). In nucleotides, the CDR3 is TGTGCCACCAGCAGCGACGTAGGATTCACAGATACGCAGTATTTT. Protein: CATSSDVGFTDTQYF.

V gene TRBV12-3 or TRBV12-4 combines with J gene TRBJ2-3, with D perhaps matching TRBD2 (6 bases). CDR3 length: 15 residues. Trimming pared 7 bases from V and 1 base from J, leaving 15 bases between. The CDR3 is CASTNPERGTDTQYF. DNA for the CDR3: TGTGCCAGCACTAACCCGGAGCGGGGCACAGATACGCAGTATTTT.

The gene calls are TRBV20-1 and TRBJ2-1, with 7 bases that match TRBD2. Per the germline V gene, CDR1 is DFQATT and CDR2 is SNEGSKA (reference sequence). The CDR3 spans 16 residues. The trim removed 6 bases at V and 0 bases at J, leaving 11 bases unmatched. The CDR3 is CSAIGREWSSYNEQFF. CDR3 nucleotides: TGCAGTGCCATCGGGCGGGAGTGGAGCTCCTACAATGAGCAGTTCTTC.

The rearrangement joins TRBV7-2 to TRBJ1-5, with D perhaps matching TRBD1 (6 bases). Germline CDR1 and CDR2: SGHTA and FQGNSA. This CDR3 spans 13 amino acids. V lost 2 bases, J lost 6 bases, and 8 bases lay in between. Here the CDR3 reads CASSLRGGQPQHF. The CDR3 DNA is TGTGCCAGCAGCTTACGAGGGGGTCAGCCCCAGCATTTT.

The V gene is TRBV20-1, the J gene TRBJ2-7; D gene unclear. Trimming cost V 5 bases and J 3 bases, with 14 bases left between them. The germline CDR1 and CDR2 sequences are DFQATT and SNEGSKA (reference sequence). This CDR3 has 13 residues. The CDR3 coding sequence is TGCAGTGCTCCGCGACCGGGCGGCTACGAGCAGTACTTC. Protein sequence: CSAPRPGGYEQYF.

This chain links TRBV7-9 with TRBJ2-3, with unresolved D. The CDR3 covers 12 residues. Germline CDR1 and CDR2: SEHNR and FQNEAQ (reference sequence). V was cut by 1 base and J by 7 bases, with 6 bases left in between. The CDR3 DNA reads TGTGCCAGCAGCTTAGGCCCGAATACGCAGTATTTT. It yields the protein CASSLGPNTQYF. The full variable domain, its missing parts supplied by reference TRBV7-9 and TRBJ2-3, is DTGVSQNPRHKITKRGQNVTFRCDPISEHNRLYWYRQTLGQGPEFLTYFQNEAQLEKSRLLSDRFSAERPKGSFSTLEIQRTEQGDSAMYLCASSLGPNTQYFGPGTRLTVL.

The V call is TRBV5-1, the J call TRBJ2-2, with D possibly being TRBD1 (5 bases). The CDR3 loop spans 16 amino acids. In germline, CDR1 is SGHRS, CDR2 YFSETQ. V was clipped by 0 bases and J by 2 bases, with 11 bases between them. The CDR3, as DNA: TGCGCCAGCAGCTTGGCCCCAACAGGCAACACCGGGGAGCTGTTTTTT. Translation gives CASSLAPTGNTGELFF.

This sequence joins TRBV5-1 and TRBJ2-2, with D possibly being TRBD1 or TRBD2 (6 bases each). Trimming stripped 7 bases from V and 3 bases from J, with 28 bases between. Germline lookup yields CDR1 SGHRS and CDR2 YFSETQ. This CDR3 has 19 residues. The CDR3: CASAPRGLEGGEHTGELFF. As DNA, the CDR3 is TGCGCCAGCGCCCCACGGGGGCTAGAGGGAGGAGAGCACACCGGGGAGCTGTTTTTT. Combining the CDR3 with reference TRBV5-1 and TRBJ2-2 gives the whole variable domain KAGVTQTPRYLIKTRGQQVTLSCSPISGHRSVSWYQQTPGQGLQFLFEYFSETQRNKGNFPGRFSGRQFSNSRSEMNVSTLELGDSALYLCASAPRGLEGGEHTGELFFGEGSRLTVL.

There are a few counts of this clonotype. The chain uses TRBV7-2 and TRBJ2-3, with 7 bases identical to TRBD2. This CDR3 comprises 14 residues. The germline CDR1 and CDR2 sequences are SGHTA and FQGNSA. The J segment lost 4 bases and the V segment lost 1 base, leaving 2 bases of the junction unmatched. The CDR3 reads CASSLDGRADTQYF. For the CDR3, the DNA is TGTGCCAGCAGCTTAGATGGGAGGGCAGATACGCAGTATTTT. Based on the CDR3 plus reference TRBV7-2 and TRBJ2-3, the full variable domain is GAGVSQSPSNKVTEKGKDVELRCDPISGHTALYWYRQSLGQGLEFLIYFQGNSAPDKSGLPSDRFSAERTGGSVSTLTIQRTQQEDSAVYLCASSLDGRADTQYFGPGTRLTVL.

The V gene is TRBV15, the J gene TRBJ2-5; D possibly corresponds to TRBD2 (5 bases). V gave up 7 bases and J gave up 4 bases, with 13 bases separating them. The CDR3 runs to 13 residues. CDR1 and CDR2 from the germline V gene are LNHNV and YYDKDF (reference sequence). CDR3 region: CATKSGDGETQYF. In DNA, the CDR3 is TGTGCCACCAAAAGCGGCGATGGAGAGACCCAGTACTTC.